This TCR beta chain is drawn from a study of response to subunit inactivated influenza vaccine. TCRdb fed the RT-PCR reads into MiXCR, producing one record per CDR3 protein. Altogether some 850,000 distinct CDR3 sequences are present, less than 20% being singletons, with the ten largest covering approximately 10%. This clonotype has a handful of counts. The antigen is undetermined. Study-wide results and caveats: After each seasonal influenza vaccination, few new T cells are recruited, the authors suggested.

Specimen: PBMCs from blood, collected roughly 5 days after vaccination. This receptor was taken from a middle-aged man who received an inactivated influenza vaccine.

The CDR3 DNA is TGCAGTGCTAGGGGTTCGACAGGGCTTTATAATTCACCCCTCCACTTT. Translating it yields CSARGSTGLYNSPLHF. The rearrangement links TRBV20-1 to TRBJ1-6; 7 bases align to TRBD1. J gave up 4 bases and V 3 bases, and 9 bases lay outside the gene matches. Germline V lookup: CDR1 DFQATT, CDR2 SNEGSKA (reference sequence). There are 16 residues in the CDR3.